This T cell receptor (beta chain) was documented in a study of cytotoxic CD8 clonotypes in ibrutinib-treated CLL. V dropped 6 bases and J dropped 0 bases, with 13 bases sitting between them. Germline loops: CDR1 MNHEY, CDR2 SVGAGI. There are 15 residues in the CDR3. Depth targeted 1 in 200,000 to 1 in 1 million T cells, averaging 10x coverage per clonotype. The repertoire was sequenced with immunoSEQ multiplex PCR; TCRdb's copy has only in-frame clones and lacks some. The sample comprises around 20,000 clones, more than 65% of which are singletons, and 4.5% to 7% rests with the top ten. This rearrangement joins TRBV6-5 to TRBJ2-3; TRBD2 is a possible D gene (5 bases). The sample was PBMCs, taken before ibrutinib treatment. This TCR was recovered from a human donor with chronic lymphocytic leukemia. In DNA form, the CDR3 reads TGTGCCAGCAGCTCCCCTAGCACCAGCACAGATACGCAGTATTTT. Translated: CASSSPSTSTDTQYF.